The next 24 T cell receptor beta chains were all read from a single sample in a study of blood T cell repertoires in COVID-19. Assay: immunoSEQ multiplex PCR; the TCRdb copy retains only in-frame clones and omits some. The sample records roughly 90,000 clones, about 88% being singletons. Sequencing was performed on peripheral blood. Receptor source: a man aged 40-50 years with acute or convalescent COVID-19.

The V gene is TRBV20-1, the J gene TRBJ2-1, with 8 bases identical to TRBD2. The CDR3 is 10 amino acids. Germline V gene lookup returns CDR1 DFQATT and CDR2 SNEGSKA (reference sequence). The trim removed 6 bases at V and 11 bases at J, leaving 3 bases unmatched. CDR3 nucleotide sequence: TGCAGTGCCGGGGGGGCAAAGCAGTTCTTC. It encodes CSAGGAKQFF.

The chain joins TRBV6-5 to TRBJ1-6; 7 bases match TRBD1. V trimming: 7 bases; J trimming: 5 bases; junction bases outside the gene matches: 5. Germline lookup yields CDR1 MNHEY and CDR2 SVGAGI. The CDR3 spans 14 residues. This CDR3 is CASTNRGNNSPLHF. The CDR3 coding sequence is TGTGCCAGCACGAACAGGGGCAATAATTCACCCCTCCACTTT.

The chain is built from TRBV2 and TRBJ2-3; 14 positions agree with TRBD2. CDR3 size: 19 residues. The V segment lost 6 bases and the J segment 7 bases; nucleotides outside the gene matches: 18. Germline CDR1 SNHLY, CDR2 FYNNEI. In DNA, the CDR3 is TGTGCCAGCAGCCTTACCGGGACTAGCGGGGGCCAACGGGGAAATACGCAGTATTTT. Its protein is CASSLTGTSGGQRGNTQYF. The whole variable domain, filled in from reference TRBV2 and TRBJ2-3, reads EPEVTQTPSHQVTQMGQEVILRCVPISNHLYFYWYRQILGQKVEFLVSFYNNEISEKSEIFDDQFSVERPDGSNFTLKIRSTKLEDSAMYFCASSLTGTSGGQRGNTQYFGPGTRLTVL.

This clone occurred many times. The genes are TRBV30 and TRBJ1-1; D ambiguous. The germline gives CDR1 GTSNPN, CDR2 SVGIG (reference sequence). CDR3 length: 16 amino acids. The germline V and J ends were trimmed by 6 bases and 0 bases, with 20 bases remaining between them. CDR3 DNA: TGTGCCTGCAGCCCAACAGCCATCTCCCTGAACACTGAAGCTTTCTTT. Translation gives CACSPTAISLNTEAFF.

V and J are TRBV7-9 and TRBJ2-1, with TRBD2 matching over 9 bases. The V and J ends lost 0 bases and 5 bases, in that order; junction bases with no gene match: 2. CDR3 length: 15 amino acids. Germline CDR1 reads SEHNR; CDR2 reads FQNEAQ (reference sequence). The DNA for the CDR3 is TGTGCCAGCAGCTTAGCGGTAGCGGGAGACAATGAGCAGTTCTTC. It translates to CASSLAVAGDNEQFF.

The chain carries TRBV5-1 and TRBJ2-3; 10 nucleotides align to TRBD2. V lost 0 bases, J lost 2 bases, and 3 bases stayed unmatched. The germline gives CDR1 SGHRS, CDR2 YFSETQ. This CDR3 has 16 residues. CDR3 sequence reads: CASSLVLAGATDTQYF. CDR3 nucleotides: TGCGCCAGCAGCTTGGTTCTAGCGGGGGCCACAGATACGCAGTATTTT.

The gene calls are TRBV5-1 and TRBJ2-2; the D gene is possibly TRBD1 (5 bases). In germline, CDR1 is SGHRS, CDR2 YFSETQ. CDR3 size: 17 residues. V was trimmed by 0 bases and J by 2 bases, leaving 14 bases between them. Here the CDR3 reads CASSLVRDSSNTGELFF. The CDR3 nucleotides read TGCGCCAGCAGCTTGGTTAGAGACAGCTCAAACACCGGGGAGCTGTTTTTT.

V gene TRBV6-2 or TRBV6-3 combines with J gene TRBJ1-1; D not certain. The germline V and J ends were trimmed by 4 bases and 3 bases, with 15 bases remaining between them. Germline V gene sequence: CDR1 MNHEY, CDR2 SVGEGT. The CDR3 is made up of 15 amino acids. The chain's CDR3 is CASSSRGLKDTEAFF. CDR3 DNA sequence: TGTGCCAGCAGTTCCCGGGGTCTAAAAGACACTGAAGCTTTCTTT.

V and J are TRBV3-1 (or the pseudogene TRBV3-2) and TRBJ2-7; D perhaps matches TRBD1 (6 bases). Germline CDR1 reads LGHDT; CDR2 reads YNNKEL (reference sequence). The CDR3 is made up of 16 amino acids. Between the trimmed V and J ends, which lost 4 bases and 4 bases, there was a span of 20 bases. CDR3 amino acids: CASSPYGQSHLYEQYF. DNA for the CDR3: TGTGCCAGCAGCCCATACGGACAGAGCCACCTATACGAGCAGTACTTC.

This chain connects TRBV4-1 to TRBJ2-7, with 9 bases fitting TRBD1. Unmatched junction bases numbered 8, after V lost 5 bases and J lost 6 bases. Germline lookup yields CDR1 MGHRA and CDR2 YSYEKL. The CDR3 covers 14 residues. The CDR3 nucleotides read TGCGCCAGCAGCTTCCGGGACAGGGAGGTCGAGCAGTACTTC. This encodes CASSFRDREVEQYF.

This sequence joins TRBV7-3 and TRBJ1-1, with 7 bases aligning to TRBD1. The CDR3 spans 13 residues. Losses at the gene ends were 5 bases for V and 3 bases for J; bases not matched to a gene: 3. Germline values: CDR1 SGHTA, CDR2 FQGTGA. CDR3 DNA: TGTGCCAGCAGCCCGGACAGGTACACTGAAGCTTTCTTT. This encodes CASSPDRYTEAFF.

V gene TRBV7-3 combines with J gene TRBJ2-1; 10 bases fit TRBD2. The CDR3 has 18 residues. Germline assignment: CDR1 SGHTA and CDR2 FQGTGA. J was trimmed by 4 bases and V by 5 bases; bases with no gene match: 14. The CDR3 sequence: CASSQTGGLGLAYNEQFF. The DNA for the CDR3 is TGTGCCAGCAGCCAAACGGGGGGTTTGGGACTAGCGTACAATGAGCAGTTCTTC.

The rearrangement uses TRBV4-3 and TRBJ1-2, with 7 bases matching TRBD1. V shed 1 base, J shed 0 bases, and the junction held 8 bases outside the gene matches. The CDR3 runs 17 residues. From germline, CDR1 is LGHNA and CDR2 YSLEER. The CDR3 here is CASSQGVRGETNYGYTF. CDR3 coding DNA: TGCGCCAGCAGCCAAGGGGTCAGGGGGGAAACTAACTATGGCTACACCTTC.

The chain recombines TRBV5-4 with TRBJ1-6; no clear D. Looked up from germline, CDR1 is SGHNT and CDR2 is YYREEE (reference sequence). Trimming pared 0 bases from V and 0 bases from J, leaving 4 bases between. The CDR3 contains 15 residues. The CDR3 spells CASSLGSSYNSPLHF. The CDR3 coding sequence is TGTGCCAGCAGCTTGGGGAGCTCCTATAATTCACCCCTCCACTTT.

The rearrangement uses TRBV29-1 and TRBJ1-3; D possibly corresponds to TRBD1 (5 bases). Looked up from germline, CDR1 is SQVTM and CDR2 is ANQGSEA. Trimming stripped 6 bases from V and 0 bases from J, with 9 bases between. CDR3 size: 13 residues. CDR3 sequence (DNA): TGCAGCGTCCAGACAGACTCTGGAAACACCATATATTTT. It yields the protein CSVQTDSGNTIYF.

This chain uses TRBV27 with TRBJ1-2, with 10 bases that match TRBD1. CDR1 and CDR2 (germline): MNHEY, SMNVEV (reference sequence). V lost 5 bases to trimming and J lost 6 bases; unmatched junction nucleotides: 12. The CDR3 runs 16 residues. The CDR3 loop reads CASSPWTGGKVNGYTF. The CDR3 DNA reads TGTGCCAGCAGTCCTTGGACAGGGGGAAAAGTAAATGGCTACACCTTC.

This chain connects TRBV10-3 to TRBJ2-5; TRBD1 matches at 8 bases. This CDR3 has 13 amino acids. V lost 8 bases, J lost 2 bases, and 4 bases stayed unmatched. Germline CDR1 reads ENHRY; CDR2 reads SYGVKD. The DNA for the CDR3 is TGTGCCATCGCTAACAGGGGGCAAGAGACCCAGTACTTC. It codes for CAIANRGQETQYF.

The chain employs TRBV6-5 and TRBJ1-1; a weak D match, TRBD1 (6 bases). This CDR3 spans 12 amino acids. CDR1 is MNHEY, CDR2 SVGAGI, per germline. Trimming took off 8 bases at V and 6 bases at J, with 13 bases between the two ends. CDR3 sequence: CASGLSGAEAFF. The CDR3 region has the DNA TGTGCCAGCGGCCTTTCAGGGGCTGAAGCTTTCTTT.

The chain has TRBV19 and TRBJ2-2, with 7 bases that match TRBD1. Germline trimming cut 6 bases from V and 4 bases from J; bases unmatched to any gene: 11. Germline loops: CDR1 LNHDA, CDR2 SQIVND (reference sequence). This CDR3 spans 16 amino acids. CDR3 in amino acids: CASRPTPGQSTGELFF. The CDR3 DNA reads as TGTGCCAGTAGACCCACTCCGGGACAGAGCACCGGGGAGCTGTTTTTT.

The CDR3 is CASSLVLGGGTDTQYF. The CDR3 DNA is TGTGCCAGCAGCTTAGTTTTGGGGGGGGGCACAGATACGCAGTATTTT. The genes are TRBV7-9 and TRBJ2-3; TRBD2 agrees at 7 bases. The ends lost 1 base at V and 1 base at J; junction bases unmatched: 5. Germline V gives CDR1 SEHNR, CDR2 FQNEAQ (reference sequence). The CDR3 consists of 16 residues.

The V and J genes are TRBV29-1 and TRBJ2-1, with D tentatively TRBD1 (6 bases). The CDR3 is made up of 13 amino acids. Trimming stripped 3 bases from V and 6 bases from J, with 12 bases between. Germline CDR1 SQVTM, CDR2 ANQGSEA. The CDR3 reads CSVEPGASNEQFF. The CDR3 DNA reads TGCAGCGTTGAGCCAGGGGCAAGCAATGAGCAGTTCTTC.

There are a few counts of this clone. The chain's CDR3 is CASSHPGLGIDEQFF. DNA of the CDR3: TGTGCCAGCAGCCACCCGGGACTAGGAATTGATGAGCAGTTCTTC. V usage is TRBV7-8 and J usage is TRBJ2-1, with 8 bases identical to TRBD2. CDR1 and CDR2 (germline): SGHVS, FQNEAQ. J was trimmed by 8 bases and V by 5 bases; bases with no gene match: 11. This CDR3 comprises 15 residues.

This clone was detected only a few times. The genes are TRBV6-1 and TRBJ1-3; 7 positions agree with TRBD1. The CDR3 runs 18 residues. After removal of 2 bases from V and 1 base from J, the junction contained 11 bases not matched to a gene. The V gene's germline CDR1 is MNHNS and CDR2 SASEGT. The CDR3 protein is CASSENAGEGASGNTIYF. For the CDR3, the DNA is TGTGCCAGCAGTGAAAACGCCGGAGAGGGGGCATCTGGAAACACCATATATTTT.

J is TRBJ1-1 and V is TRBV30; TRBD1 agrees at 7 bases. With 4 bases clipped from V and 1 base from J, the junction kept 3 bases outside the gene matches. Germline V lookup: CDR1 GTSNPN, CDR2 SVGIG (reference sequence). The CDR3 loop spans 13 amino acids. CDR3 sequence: CAWTPGGNTEAFF. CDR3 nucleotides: TGTGCCTGGACCCCAGGGGGGAACACTGAAGCTTTCTTT.